This TCR beta chain comes out of a study of cytomegalovirus exposure and HLA in healthy donors. The CDR3 loop spans 15 amino acids. After removal of 5 bases from V and 1 base from J, the junction contained 3 bases not matched to a gene. The germline CDR1 and CDR2 sequences are ENHRY and SYGVKD. Primers: 60 Vbeta forward and 13 Jbeta reverse. The table came from immunoSEQ multiplex PCR; TCRdb's copy has only in-frame clones and leaves some out. The repertoire includes roughly 100,000 clones, 50% to 65% of them detected once, and 3% to 4% sits in the top ten. The sequence came from a man aged 25-45 years in good health and CMV-seropositive. Material for sequencing was PBMCs. The rearrangement uses TRBV10-3 and TRBJ2-5; TRBD2 matches 11 bases. CDR3 sequence reads: CAISSSGGIQETQYF. The CDR3 DNA reads as TGTGCCATCAGTTCTAGCGGGGGGATCCAAGAGACCCAGTACTTC.